This entry concerns a single TCR beta chain. MiXCR, run by TCRdb on the 5' RACE reads, gives a single entry per CDR3 protein. Found here are tens of thousands of distinct CDR3 sequences, 12% of them singletons; the top ten hold over 20%. The sample originates from a study of T-cell memory formation after mild COVID-19. The CDR3 is 13 amino acids. Germline V gives CDR1 KGHDR, CDR2 SFDVKD. With 4 bases removed from V and 5 bases from J, the gap between germline ends came to 10 bases. The sequencing input was PBMCs or a T cell subset sorted from them (not recorded which). This sequence was found in a man aged 18 to 30 who had mild COVID-19 (a few samples of this study predate the infection). Cell type and time point are not known. The rearrangement joins TRBV24-1 to TRBJ1-2, with D tentatively TRBD1 (5 bases). The CDR3 DNA reads TGTGCCACCAGTGAGCGAGGGGTATATGGCTACACCTTC. This codes for CATSERGVYGYTF.